This T cell receptor beta chain emerged from a study of tumor and adjacent non-tumor tissue in lung cancer. Three rounds of nested PCR, following a modified ARM-PCR protocol, produced the TCRbeta library. TCRdb recomputed calls from the multiplex PCR reads with MiXCR, one row per CDR3 protein. The profile shows about 68,000 distinct CDR3 sequences, just under 60% of them singletons. Broader study findings: Normal lung showed higher cumulative top 100 clone frequency than tumor. TCR diversity was significantly greater in tumor than normal lung tissue.

The table lists this clonotype with a count of one. Antigen: not known. Germline and junction disagree at one end, which may indicate a read error. The germline CDR1 and CDR2 sequences are SGHAT and FQNNGV. CDR3 length equals 12 residues. The template was RNA from unsorted bulk tissue. Sequencing input: lung tumor tissue. This clonotype was sampled from a man aged 50-59 years with non-small cell lung cancer. The chain carries TRBV11-2 and TRBJ2-3; D gene unclear. The CDR3 region has the DNA TGTCCCAGCAGCCGGAACCGAGATACGCGGTATTTT. Protein sequence: CPSSRNRDTRYF.